This TCR beta chain was recovered during a study of tissue T cells after allogeneic stem cell transplantation. The protocol was immunoSEQ multiplex PCR, while the TCRdb copy is restricted to in-frame clones and leaves out a portion. The sample includes thousands of clones, approximately 46% of them seen just once. V was clipped by 5 bases and J by 0 bases, with 7 bases between them. This CDR3 has 13 residues. Germline values: CDR1 SGHSA, CDR2 FRNQAP. Time point in this sample: mouse harvest day 7 after allogeneic transplant. Tail vein injection delivered 10^7 T-cell-depleted bone marrow cells and 10^6 splenic CD5+ T cells. Mice had MHC-mismatched B6 into BALB/c GVHD, sampled day 7 or 14. Notes on this clone: No antigen is known for it. Each gene name is a mouse one. Coverage ceases 1 residue before the CDR3 finishes, and the germline J gene fills in the end.

Study outcomes and limitations: Blood and spleen captured only part of the tissue TCR repertoire. The patient cohort was small and clinically heterogeneous, with limited sampling depth. TCR repertoires tracked anatomic similarity, regardless of disease or transplant status.

The TCR was taken from a female BALB/c mouse given C57BL/6 T cells with graft-versus-host disease after an allogeneic hematopoietic cell transplant. The material sequenced was gut tissue. The V and J genes are TRBV16 and TRBJ1-1; D may be TRBD1 (5 bases). CDR3 DNA (partial): TGTGCAAGCAGCCTGACAGCAAACACAGAAGTCTTC. This gives the protein CASSLTANTEVF. The CDR3, in full, reads CASSLTANTEVFF. The variable domain in full, with the rest retrieved from reference TRBV16 and TRBJ1-1, is NAGVIQTPRHKVTGKGQEATLWCEPISGHSAVFWYRQTIVQGLEFLTYFRNQAPIDDSGMPKERFSAQMPNQSHSTLKIQSTQPQDSAVYLCASSLTANTEVFFGKGTRLTVV.